These 29 T cell receptor beta chains were all obtained from the same sample, sequenced in a study of beta chain features in type 1 diabetes. The isolated RNA, all of it, was reverse transcribed, so expressed TCRB transcripts were what got sequenced. Measured with immunoSEQ multiplex PCR; TCRdb has only the in-frame clones, and not every one. The sample records almost 350,000 clones, 7% to 9% being singletons. Sequencing was done on a sample of central memory CD4+ T cells from blood. These receptor sequences come from a woman between 18 and 30 years old in good health.

The chain has TRBV9 and TRBJ2-1; the match to TRBD2 covers 10 bases. Germline V CDR1 and CDR2: SGDLS, YYNGEE. The CDR3 length is 17 residues. Losses at the gene ends were 0 bases for V and 8 bases for J; bases not matched to a gene: 11. Written as DNA, the CDR3 is TGTGCCAGCAGCGTAGCTGGACTAGCGGACCGGTGGGATGAGCAGTTCTTC. Its protein is CASSVAGLADRWDEQFF.

This clone was picked up a small number of times. This chain joins TRBV4-3 and TRBJ1-2; D call uncertain. CDR1 LGHNA and CDR2 YSLEER come from the germline V gene. The CDR3 loop spans 15 amino acids. V lost 0 bases and J 7 bases, leaving 15 bases between the germline ends. The CDR3 DNA reads as TGCGCCAGCAGCCAAGATTCCCTTATTGTAGGTGGCTACACCTTC. Its protein is CASSQDSLIVGGYTF.

This clone showed up many times. This sequence joins TRBV28 and TRBJ2-7; either TRBD1 or TRBD2 may supply D (5 bases each). V was shortened by 5 bases and J by 12 bases, with 26 bases between the two germline ends. There are 15 residues in the CDR3. Germline V CDR1 and CDR2: MDHEN, SYDVKM. The CDR3 here is CASSPRQAGLGPAYF. CDR3 coding DNA: TGTGCCAGCAGTCCGAGGCAAGCAGGCTTGGGACCAGCGTACTTC.

This clone was detected a few times. The chain combines TRBV12-5 with TRBJ2-1, with D tentatively TRBD2 (6 bases). The germline V and J ends were trimmed by 7 bases and 6 bases, with 13 bases remaining between them. This CDR3 spans 13 amino acids. Germline values: CDR1 LGHNT, CDR2 FRNRAP. The DNA of the CDR3 is TGTGCTAGTGCGGAGACTAGGGGCAATGAGCAGTTCTTC. It is translated as CASAETRGNEQFF.

This clone has ten or more counts. The rearrangement joins TRBV7-2 to TRBJ2-1, with 9 bases aligning to TRBD1. The CDR3 runs to 16 residues. Per the germline V gene, CDR1 is SGHTA and CDR2 is FQGNSA. V trimming: 0 bases; J trimming: 5 bases; junction bases outside the gene matches: 5. DNA for the CDR3: TGTGCCAGCAGCTTAGCCGGGACAGGGTTCGACAATGAGCAGTTCTTC. It yields the protein CASSLAGTGFDNEQFF.

The chain is built from TRBV5-4 and TRBJ1-5; D may be TRBD1 (5 bases). The CDR3 sequence is 16 residues long. Trimming stripped 4 bases from V and 6 bases from J, with 20 bases between. CDR1 and CDR2 (germline): SGHNT, YYREEE (reference sequence). The CDR3 DNA is TGTGCCAGCAGCCAGGGAGGGGCCTTGGGTGGTCAGCCCCAGCATTTT. Protein: CASSQGGALGGQPQHF.

The chain employs TRBV11-1 and TRBJ2-1; D gene uncertain. The germline V gene encodes CDR1 SGHAT and CDR2 FQDESV (reference sequence). V was pared by 7 bases and J by 15 bases, with 22 bases between. The CDR3 runs to 13 residues. As DNA, the CDR3 is TGTGCCAGCACTCCAGAAAGGGCGTCCGAACGGTTCTTC. It translates to CASTPERASERFF. The whole variable domain, remainder taken from reference TRBV11-1 and TRBJ2-1, is EAEVAQSPRYKITEKSQAVAFWCDPISGHATLYWYRQILGQGPELLVQFQDESVVDDSQLPKDRFSAERLKGVDSTLKIQPAELGDSAMYLCASTPERASERFFGPGTRLTVL.

This clone has more than one count but fewer than ten. The V and J genes are TRBV18 and TRBJ2-7; no reliable D call. Per germline, CDR1 KGHSH and CDR2 LQKENI. The CDR3 consists of 13 residues. Trimming took off 6 bases at V and 1 base at J, with 10 bases between the two ends. The CDR3 here is CASSARPSYEQYF. The CDR3 bases are TGTGCCAGCTCGGCACGACCATCCTACGAGCAGTACTTC.

In regard to this clone: A clone one base away is much larger, so this may be a read error. The rearrangement joins TRBV2 to TRBJ1-1; D might be TRBD1 (5 bases). The V end lost 6 bases, the J end lost 0 bases, and 8 bases lay between the germline ends. CDR3 length: 13 residues. CDR1 and CDR2 from the germline V gene are SNHLY and FYNNEI. CDR3 amino acids: CASSLTVNTEAFF. The CDR3 nucleotides read TGTGCCAGCAGCTTGACAGTGAACACTGAAGCTTTCTTT.

V gene TRBV28 combines with J gene TRBJ2-3; 12 bases are shared with TRBD2. V dropped 7 bases and J dropped 4; count of bases not matched to a gene: 9. The V gene's germline CDR1 is MDHEN and CDR2 SYDVKM. The CDR3 loop spans 16 amino acids. The CDR3 sequence: CASTSLAGGRADTQYF. In DNA, the CDR3 is TGTGCCAGCACCAGTCTAGCGGGAGGGCGGGCAGATACGCAGTATTTT.

The table lists this clone with a few counts. The chain employs TRBV29-1 and TRBJ2-7, with 10 bases that match TRBD1. Germline CDR1 is SQVTM and CDR2 is ANQGSEA. The CDR3 runs to 14 residues. J lost 2 bases, V lost 7 bases, and 8 bases had no gene match. This CDR3 reads CSGAGGTGAYEQYF. The CDR3, as DNA: TGCAGCGGGGCTGGAGGGACAGGGGCCTACGAGCAGTACTTC.

This clone has only a few counts. The J gene is TRBJ1-2, the V gene TRBV6-6; D not certain. Trimming took off 5 bases at V and 6 bases at J, with 7 bases between the two ends. Germline V gives CDR1 MNHNY, CDR2 SVGAGI (reference sequence). CDR3 length equals 11 residues. The CDR3 loop is CASSEQNGYTF. CDR3 DNA sequence: TGTGCCAGCAGTGAGCAGAATGGCTACACCTTC.

About this clone itself: The same CDR3 arises from other DNA sequences in this sample as well. The chain links TRBV6-6 to TRBJ2-5; D is unclear. Trimming removed 2 bases at V and 2 bases at J, with 3 bases between. The CDR3 extends over 12 amino acids. In germline, CDR1 is MNHNY, CDR2 SVGAGI (reference sequence). The CDR3 bases are TGTGCCAGCAGTTACACACAAGAGACCCAGTACTTC. Protein sequence: CASSYTQETQYF.

The chain employs TRBV6-6 and TRBJ1-5, with D tentatively TRBD1 (6 bases). CDR3 length: 13 residues. Germline CDR1 is MNHNY and CDR2 is SVGAGI (reference sequence). Trimming stripped 6 bases from V and 6 bases from J, with 12 bases between. The CDR3 DNA sequence: TGTGCCAGCAGGAGCACAGGGTTTCAGCCCCAGCATTTT. Its protein is CASRSTGFQPQHF.

This sequence joins TRBV7-2 and TRBJ1-2; TRBD1 aligns across 9 bases. The CDR3 spans 15 residues. V shed 5 bases, J shed 7 bases, and the junction held 11 bases outside the gene matches. Germline values: CDR1 SGHTA, CDR2 FQGNSA. The CDR3 is CASSTSTGGARGYTF. The CDR3 region has the DNA TGTGCCAGCAGCACCAGCACAGGGGGCGCACGTGGCTACACCTTC.

V and J are TRBV6-6 and TRBJ2-3; maybe TRBD2 (5 bases). Trimming took 2 bases from V and 2 from J, leaving 8 bases between them. Germline V gene data show CDR1 as MNHNY and CDR2 as SVGAGI (reference sequence). This CDR3 spans 14 amino acids. The chain's CDR3 is CASSYERPTDTQYF. The CDR3 bases are TGTGCCAGCAGTTACGAGCGGCCCACAGATACGCAGTATTTT.

There are many counts of this clone. The CDR3 region has the DNA TGTGCCAGCAGCTTAGGACAGGGGGTCTACGAGCAGTACTTC. This gives the protein CASSLGQGVYEQYF. The chain employs TRBV7-2 and TRBJ2-7; 9 bases fit TRBD1. Per the germline V gene, CDR1 is SGHTA and CDR2 is FQGNSA. Trimming at V came to 1 base and at J to 3 bases, leaving 1 base not matched to a gene. The CDR3 is 14 residues long. Filled out from reference TRBV7-2 and TRBJ2-7, the complete variable domain reads GAGVSQSPSNKVTEKGKDVELRCDPISGHTALYWYRQSLGQGLEFLIYFQGNSAPDKSGLPSDRFSAERTGGSVSTLTIQRTQQEDSAVYLCASSLGQGVYEQYFGPGTRLTVT.

This rearrangement joins TRBV7-2 to TRBJ2-7; 7 bases agree with TRBD1. Germline V gene lookup returns CDR1 SGHTA and CDR2 FQGNSA. V was clipped by 1 base and J by 3 bases; unmatched bases: 6. This CDR3 is 15 amino acids long. CDR3 DNA: TGTGCCAGCAGCTTAGACCGGGACAGTGACTACGAGCAGTACTTC. This codes for CASSLDRDSDYEQYF.

This clone was seen more than once but under ten times. The CDR3: CASSSGQGSYEQYF. DNA for the CDR3: TGTGCCAGCAGCTCAGGACAGGGATCCTACGAGCAGTACTTC. The chain combines TRBV28 with TRBJ2-7; 8 positions agree with TRBD1. Germline V gene lookup returns CDR1 MDHEN and CDR2 SYDVKM. V was pared by 6 bases and J by 1 base, with 5 bases of the junction left unmatched. This CDR3 is built from 14 residues.

A few counts support this clone. The chain joins TRBV5-1 to TRBJ2-7, with D perhaps TRBD2 (6 bases). Germline values: CDR1 SGHRS, CDR2 YFSETQ. V gave up 3 bases and J gave up 6 bases, with 13 bases separating them. The CDR3 has 13 residues. The CDR3 region has the DNA TGCGCCAGCAGCTGGATGTACGGGGGCGAGCAGTACTTC. Encoded protein: CASSWMYGGEQYF.

Turning to this clone: Other DNA sequences in the same sample also yield this CDR3. The rearrangement uses TRBV5-4 and TRBJ1-5, with a tentative D call TRBD1 (6 bases). The CDR3 is 12 residues long. CDR1 is SGHNT, CDR2 YYREEE, per germline (reference sequence). V was shortened by 2 bases and J by 7 bases, with 7 bases between the two germline ends. The CDR3 region has the DNA TGTGCCAGCAGCTTACAGGGCCAGCCCCAGCATTTT. Translation: CASSLQGQPQHF.

This chain links TRBV19 with TRBJ2-5, with D possibly TRBD2 on 5 matching bases. The CDR3 totals 13 residues. CDR1 is LNHDA, CDR2 SQIVND, per germline (reference sequence). V lost 2 bases and J 5 bases, leaving 9 bases between the germline ends. CDR3 coding DNA: TGTGCCAGTAGTATACGGGAATGGGAGACCCAGTACTTC. This gives the protein CASSIREWETQYF.

This clone occurred a few times. The chain carries TRBV7-8 and TRBJ2-1; D is ambiguous. Trimming shortened V by 4 bases and J by 9 bases, and 13 bases separated the two germline ends. Germline V gene data show CDR1 as SGHVS and CDR2 as FQNEAQ. CDR3 length: 13 amino acids. This chain's CDR3 is CASSSQGISEQFF. The CDR3 nucleotides read TGTGCCAGCAGCTCCCAAGGGATCTCTGAGCAGTTCTTC.

The chain recombines TRBV5-1 with TRBJ1-2, with 8 bases that match TRBD1. V shed 4 bases and J 8 bases; nucleotides not matched to a gene: 7. CDR3 length: 13 residues. Germline assignment: CDR1 SGHRS and CDR2 YFSETQ. In DNA form, the CDR3 reads TGCGCCAGCAGCCTGGGGACAGGCTGGGGCTACACCTTC. As protein: CASSLGTGWGYTF.

The CDR3 DNA is TGCGCCAGCAGTTATAACCGGGACAGGGGGCTCAATGAGCAGTTCTTC. Amino acid sequence: CASSYNRDRGLNEQFF. The V gene is TRBV10-1, the J gene TRBJ2-1; 12 nucleotides align to TRBD1. V was pared by 5 bases and J by 6 bases, with 8 bases of the junction left unmatched. The CDR3 runs 16 residues. Germline V CDR1 and CDR2: WNHNN, SYGVQD (reference sequence).

This chain uses TRBV7-2 with TRBJ2-2, with 11 bases fitting TRBD2. V was clipped by 4 bases and J by 1 base; unmatched bases: 2. The CDR3 runs 16 residues. Germline V gene lookup returns CDR1 SGHTA and CDR2 FQGNSA. The CDR3 nucleotides read TGTGCCAGCAGCTACGGGACTAGCGGGAACACCGGGGAGCTGTTTTTT. As protein: CASSYGTSGNTGELFF.

The chain couples TRBV7-9 to TRBJ2-1, with TRBD1 matching over 7 bases. J was trimmed by 6 bases and V by 5 bases; bases with no gene match: 7. This CDR3 contains 14 residues. Looked up from germline, CDR1 is SEHNR and CDR2 is FQNEAQ (reference sequence). CDR3 amino acids: CASSLGQSSNEQFF. DNA for the CDR3: TGTGCCAGCAGCCTGGGACAGAGTAGCAATGAGCAGTTCTTC.

This clone was counted between two and nine times. The gene calls are TRBV7-3 and TRBJ2-7, with 8 positions matching TRBD1. This CDR3 spans 13 amino acids. In germline, CDR1 is SGHTA, CDR2 FQGTGA. The trim removed 6 bases at V and 6 bases at J, leaving 7 bases unmatched. For the CDR3, the DNA is TGTGCCAGCAGTCCGGACAGGGACGGCGAGCAGTACTTC. It encodes CASSPDRDGEQYF.

This clone was detected only a few times. The J gene is TRBJ2-3, the V gene TRBV4-2; D gene unclear. The CDR3 spans 12 residues. Germline V gives CDR1 LGHNA, CDR2 YNFKEQ. V lost 0 bases to trimming and J lost 8 bases, with 6 bases between them. CDR3 nucleotides: TGTGCCAGCAGCCAAGAGTCTCGTACGCAGTATTTT. Protein sequence: CASSQESRTQYF.